Below are 5 T cell receptor beta chains sequenced from a single sample in a study of blood T cell repertoires in COVID-19. Generated by immunoSEQ multiplex PCR, the TCRdb table keeps only in-frame clones and is missing some. The profile shows about 250,000 clones, 65% to 90% of them singletons. The specimen was PBMCs or T cells enriched from blood (not recorded which). The receptor source for this set is a man aged 18 to 30 who had recovered from COVID-19.

The genes are TRBV5-1 and TRBJ2-7, with 9 bases fitting TRBD2. The CDR3 consists of 14 residues. The germline gives CDR1 SGHRS, CDR2 YFSETQ. The ends lost 1 base at V and 5 bases at J; junction bases unmatched: 4. Here the CDR3 DNA reads TGCGCCAGCAGCTTGAGGGCGGGAGGGGACGAGCAGTACTTC. The encoded protein is CASSLRAGGDEQYF.

The chain carries TRBV12-3 or TRBV12-4 and TRBJ2-1, with a weak D call TRBD1 (5 bases). The CDR3 runs to 13 residues. The V and J ends lost 3 bases and 4 bases respectively, with 7 bases between them. Here the CDR3 DNA reads TGTGCCAGCAGTTTGACAGCTTACAATGAGCAGTTCTTC. It translates to CASSLTAYNEQFF.

The chain has TRBV27 and TRBJ2-7, with 8 positions matching TRBD1. V lost 5 bases, J lost 3 bases, and 6 bases stayed unmatched. This CDR3 region has 14 residues. Looked up from germline, CDR1 is MNHEY and CDR2 is SMNVEV (reference sequence). The CDR3 DNA follows: TGTGCCAGCAGTCCCGACAGGGGCCACTACGAGCAGTACTTC. Encoded protein: CASSPDRGHYEQYF.

This rearrangement joins TRBV6-5 to TRBJ1-4; TRBD1 might be the D (5 bases). V lost 6 bases, J lost 8 bases, and 19 bases lay in between. The length of the CDR3 is 15 residues. CDR1 MNHEY and CDR2 SVGAGI come from the germline V gene. The CDR3 loop is CASSATVGWAEKLFF. CDR3 coding DNA: TGTGCCAGCAGCGCGACAGTTGGCTGGGCCGAAAAACTGTTTTTT.

This clone occurred a few times. The rearrangement joins TRBV5-1 to TRBJ1-2; D uncertain. Germline CDR1 and CDR2: SGHRS and YFSETQ. Trimming left V 4 bases short and J 4 bases short, with 5 bases between. This CDR3 comprises 11 residues. This chain's CDR3 is CASSVGYGYTF. The CDR3 nucleotides are TGCGCCAGCAGCGTCGGCTATGGCTACACCTTC. The whole variable domain, remainder taken from reference TRBV5-1 and TRBJ1-2, is KAGVTQTPRYLIKTRGQQVTLSCSPISGHRSVSWYQQTPGQGLQFLFEYFSETQRNKGNFPGRFSGRQFSNSRSEMNVSTLELGDSALYLCASSVGYGYTFGSGTRLTVV.